The clone carrying this T cell receptor (beta chain) was observed a handful of times. Antigen unknown. This sample is drawn from a study of type 1 and type 2 diabetes patients. Background on the study: The whole study generated about 19 million paired-end reads. General observations from the study: V and J gene usage correlated at 0.8 to 0.97 between type 2 diabetes and control samples. With limited T2D and control samples, some T1D-only expanded clones may not be T1D-specific.

PCR was run on genomic DNA. The TCR beta CDR3 region was amplified using 30 forward and 13 reverse primers. One entry per CDR3 protein, called by TCRdb with MiXCR from the multiplex PCR reads. The sample consists of approximately 260,000 distinct CDR3 sequences, approximately 50% of them appearing once. CDR3 length: 15 amino acids. Germline CDR1 is LNHDA and CDR2 is SQIVND (reference sequence). The V and J ends lost 5 bases and 5 bases, in that order; junction bases with no gene match: 9. The sequenced material came from peripheral blood mononuclear cells (PBMCs). The chain employs TRBV19 and TRBJ2-7; TRBD2 matches 10 bases. The receptor was isolated from a man between 18 and 35 years old with type 2 diabetes. The DNA of the CDR3 is TGTGCCAGTAGTTACACTAGCGGGGTATTCGACGAGCAGTACTTC. Amino acids: CASSYTSGVFDEQYF.